This entry lists 21 T cell receptor beta chains sequenced from one sample in a study of cytomegalovirus exposure and HLA in healthy donors. The PCR was carried out with 60 Vbeta primers and 13 Jbeta primers. Repertoires were generated with immunoSEQ multiplex PCR, while TCRdb's copy carries only in-frame clones and drops some. The repertoire has around 170,000 clones, roughly 77% of them found once; the top ten carry about 2.5%. Sequencing was done on a sample of PBMCs. The receptors were gathered from a woman aged 25-40 years in good health and CMV-seropositive.

This clone was detected only a few times. This chain joins TRBV11-2 and TRBJ1-6, with a tentative D call TRBD1 (5 bases). Trimming stripped 5 bases from V and 6 bases from J, with 20 bases between. There are 17 residues in the CDR3. Germline V gene data show CDR1 as SGHAT and CDR2 as FQNNGV. This CDR3 is CASSRVGGFGPNSPLHF. CDR3 in DNA: TGTGCCAGCAGCCGGGTGGGGGGATTCGGACCTAATTCACCCCTCCACTTT.

This clone was seen more than once but under ten times. The rearrangement links TRBV19 to TRBJ2-1; TRBD2 matches 11 bases. Germline V lookup: CDR1 LNHDA, CDR2 SQIVND (reference sequence). J lost 4 bases, V lost 6 bases, and 2 bases had no gene match. The CDR3 runs 14 residues. The CDR3 DNA follows: TGTGCCAGTAGAAGACTAGCGGGGTACAATGAGCAGTTCTTC. Encoded protein: CASRRLAGYNEQFF.

This clone showed up just a few times. The chain combines TRBV9 with TRBJ2-1; 15 positions agree with TRBD2. J lost 1 base, V lost 1 base, and 3 bases had no gene match. There are 18 residues in the CDR3. Germline V lookup: CDR1 SGDLS, CDR2 YYNGEE. CDR3 in DNA: TGTGCCAGCAGCGTACCTGGGACTAGCGGGGGGTCCTACAATGAGCAGTTCTTC. Amino acid sequence: CASSVPGTSGGSYNEQFF.

The chain carries TRBV7-9 and TRBJ2-7; 7 nucleotides line up with TRBD2. Per the germline V gene, CDR1 is SEHNR and CDR2 is FQNEAQ (reference sequence). Losses at the gene ends were 0 bases for V and 5 bases for J; bases not matched to a gene: 10. The CDR3 is 16 amino acids. DNA of the CDR3: TGTGCCAGCAGCTTAGCCCCTAGCGGTGTCACCGACGAGCAGTACTTC. As protein: CASSLAPSGVTDEQYF. The full variable domain, its missing parts supplied by reference TRBV7-9 and TRBJ2-7, is DTGVSQNPRHKITKRGQNVTFRCDPISEHNRLYWYRQTLGQGPEFLTYFQNEAQLEKSRLLSDRFSAERPKGSFSTLEIQRTEQGDSAMYLCASSLAPSGVTDEQYFGPGTRLTVT.

V is TRBV7-2 and J is TRBJ2-5; TRBD2 agrees at 11 bases. The J segment lost 2 bases and the V segment lost 3 bases, leaving 2 bases of the junction unmatched. This CDR3 region has 15 residues. In germline, CDR1 is SGHTA, CDR2 FQGNSA. In DNA, the CDR3 is TGTGCCAGCAGCTTTAGCGGGGGGGTACAAGAGACCCAGTACTTC. It codes for CASSFSGGVQETQYF. The full variable domain, with the rest looked up from reference TRBV7-2 and TRBJ2-5, is GAGVSQSPSNKVTEKGKDVELRCDPISGHTALYWYRQSLGQGLEFLIYFQGNSAPDKSGLPSDRFSAERTGGSVSTLTIQRTQQEDSAVYLCASSFSGGVQETQYFGPGTRLLVL.

The genes are TRBV15 and TRBJ1-6, with TRBD1 as a possible D gene (6 bases). Trimming took off 5 bases at V and 7 bases at J, with 12 bases between the two ends. The CDR3 is made up of 14 amino acids. Germline CDR1 LNHNV, CDR2 YYDKDF (reference sequence). Written as DNA, the CDR3 is TGTGCCACCAGCCTCCGGGACAAAAATTCACCCCTCCACTTT. Translating it yields CATSLRDKNSPLHF.

This chain joins TRBV4-2 and TRBJ1-5; 10 bases fit TRBD1. Germline assignment: CDR1 LGHNA and CDR2 YNFKEQ. V shed 3 bases, J shed 2 bases, and the junction held 4 bases outside the gene matches. This CDR3 contains 16 residues. This CDR3 reads CASSHRQGAGNQPQHF. Here the CDR3 DNA reads TGTGCCAGCAGCCACCGACAGGGGGCAGGCAATCAGCCCCAGCATTTT.

This rearrangement joins TRBV2 to TRBJ1-6; the D is unclear. The V end was cut by 7 bases, the J end by 3 bases, with 10 bases between. CDR1 and CDR2 (germline): SNHLY, FYNNEI. CDR3 length equals 14 residues. The CDR3 sequence: CASTRRDYNSPLHF. The CDR3 region has the DNA TGTGCCAGCACACGTAGAGACTATAATTCACCCCTCCACTTT.

The rearrangement links TRBV7-8 to TRBJ1-2; D is undetermined. The CDR3 loop spans 15 amino acids. Looked up from germline, CDR1 is SGHVS and CDR2 is FQNEAQ. The V end was cut by 5 bases, the J end by 2 bases, with 15 bases between. The CDR3 reads CASSPRQGGNYGYTF. CDR3 coding DNA: TGTGCCAGCAGCCCTAGACAAGGCGGGAACTATGGCTACACCTTC.

On this clone: At one boundary the junction diverges from the germline segment, which might be a read error. The rearrangement uses TRBV2 and TRBJ2-7; D is unresolved. Germline V gene sequence: CDR1 SNHLY, CDR2 FYNNEI. CDR3 length equals 12 residues. In DNA, the CDR3 is TGTGCCAGCAGGGAAGCCTACTACGAGCAGTACTTC. It yields the protein CASREAYYEQYF.

This sequence joins TRBV28 and TRBJ1-2; D perhaps matches TRBD1 (5 bases). The germline V gene has CDR1 MDHEN and CDR2 SYDVKM. Trimming shortened V by 2 bases and J by 2 bases, and 18 bases separated the two germline ends. The CDR3 has 17 residues. The CDR3 spells CASSLSRTWTRNYGYTF. The CDR3 coding sequence is TGTGCCAGCAGTTTAAGTAGGACGTGGACACGGAACTATGGCTACACCTTC.

The V gene is TRBV19, the J gene TRBJ2-3, with a possible D match to TRBD1 (7 bases). The CDR3 is made up of 14 amino acids. V lost 4 bases and J lost 4, with 12 bases in between. CDR1 is LNHDA, CDR2 SQIVND, per germline (reference sequence). This CDR3 is CASSTGGGPDTQYF. The CDR3 DNA is TGTGCCAGTAGTACCGGAGGGGGCCCAGATACGCAGTATTTT.

The chain is built from TRBV5-1 and TRBJ2-2; 7 bases line up with TRBD1. Unmatched junction bases numbered 6, after V lost 0 bases and J lost 4 bases. The length of the CDR3 is 16 residues. CDR1 and CDR2 from the germline V gene are SGHRS and YFSETQ. The CDR3 reads CASSLVAGGATGELFF. The CDR3 DNA follows: TGCGCCAGCAGCTTGGTGGCAGGGGGAGCCACCGGGGAGCTGTTTTTT.

The chain has TRBV2 and TRBJ1-6, with TRBD1 identical over 9 bases. The J segment lost 10 bases and the V segment lost 5 bases, leaving 9 bases of the junction unmatched. Germline V gene sequence: CDR1 SNHLY, CDR2 FYNNEI. CDR3 length: 15 amino acids. This chain's CDR3 is CASSRPGQGTSPLHF. In DNA form, the CDR3 reads TGTGCCAGCAGTCGACCGGGACAGGGAACGTCACCCCTCCACTTT.

V gene TRBV5-6 combines with J gene TRBJ2-5; 12 bases fit TRBD2. The CDR3 covers 15 residues. CDR1 and CDR2 from the germline V gene are SGHDT and YYEEEE. The J segment lost 5 bases and the V segment lost 3 bases, leaving 5 bases of the junction unmatched. CDR3 bases: TGTGCCAGCAGCTCTAGCGGGGGGGCTTGGGAGACCCAGTACTTC. Encoded protein: CASSSSGGAWETQYF.

Note on this clone: At one of its ends the junction is not consistent with the germline gene, which may arise from a read error. The chain has TRBV13 and TRBJ2-6; D is perhaps TRBD1 (5 bases). CDR3 size: 15 residues. The V gene's germline CDR1 is PRHDT and CDR2 FYEKMQ (reference sequence). The CDR3 region has the DNA TGTGCCAGCAGTGCTCGGCAGACTGGGGCCAACGGCCTGACTTTC. It translates to CASSARQTGANGLTF.

The CDR3 region has the DNA TGCGCCAGCACCCGGGGCGGGGAGGCCTACAATGAGCAGTTCTTC. It codes for CASTRGGEAYNEQFF. This rearrangement joins TRBV4-1 to TRBJ2-1, with a possible D match to TRBD2 (6 bases). Germline loops: CDR1 MGHRA, CDR2 YSYEKL. V was clipped by 7 bases and J by 2 bases, with 15 bases between them. The CDR3 spans 15 residues.

The chain employs TRBV9 and TRBJ1-4; the match to TRBD1 covers 8 bases. This CDR3 spans 16 amino acids. Germline CDR1 SGDLS, CDR2 YYNGEE. Trimming cost V 3 bases and J 2 bases; bases outside gene matches: 6. CDR3 in amino acids: CASSALDRVTNEKLFF. The CDR3 region has the DNA TGTGCCAGCAGCGCCCTGGACAGGGTGACTAATGAAAAACTGTTTTTT.

The rearrangement uses TRBV19 and TRBJ1-1; D possibly corresponds to TRBD1 (6 bases). The germline V and J ends were trimmed by 4 bases and 5 bases, with 17 bases remaining between them. CDR3 length: 15 amino acids. CDR1 and CDR2 (germline): LNHDA, SQIVND (reference sequence). The chain's CDR3 is CASSTRGLGRTEAFF. The CDR3 nucleotides are TGTGCCAGTAGTACCAGGGGCCTTGGGAGAACTGAAGCTTTCTTT.

This chain links TRBV7-2 with TRBJ1-2; 8 nucleotides match TRBD1. The V and J ends lost 3 bases and 7 bases, in that order; junction bases with no gene match: 4. The CDR3 covers 13 residues. The germline CDR1 and CDR2 sequences are SGHTA and FQGNSA. In DNA, the CDR3 is TGTGCCAGCAGCTTCACCGACAGGGGTGGCTACACCTTC. Translated: CASSFTDRGGYTF.

The chain joins TRBV18 to TRBJ1-2, with D tentatively TRBD1 (6 bases). Trimming stripped 4 bases from V and 2 bases from J, with 11 bases between. The CDR3 consists of 14 residues. Germline V gene sequence: CDR1 KGHSH, CDR2 LQKENI. The CDR3 DNA sequence: TGTGCCAGCTCACGGGCAGGGGCAAACTATGGCTACACCTTC. Translation gives CASSRAGANYGYTF.